This entry is about one T cell receptor (beta chain). What it binds is unknown. The sample comes from a study of shared clonotypes between healthy human individuals. General observations from the study: Donors were few, which limited the genetic and exposure-history diversity represented. Despite large depth, rarefaction showed incomplete sorted-subset sequencing.

Only in-frame clones appear in the TCRdb table, and some are missing; sequencing was by immunoSEQ multiplex PCR. The sample has 1.5 million to 2.5 million clones, approximately 95% seen once. Terminally differentiated effector memory CD45RA+ cells were excluded by CCR7 positive selection of CD45RO-negative cells. The CDR3 runs to 15 residues. Per the germline V gene, CDR1 is SGDLS and CDR2 is YYNGEE. Trimming took off 3 bases at V and 2 bases at J, with 12 bases between the two ends. The source material was naive CD8+ T cells sorted from blood. The chain has TRBV9 and TRBJ1-3; D unclear. The receptor was isolated from a man between 18 and 35 years old in good health. CDR3: CASSADLNAGNTIYF. In DNA, the CDR3 is TGTGCCAGCAGCGCTGACTTAAACGCTGGAAACACCATATATTTT.